Following are 27 T cell receptor beta chains from one sample sequenced in a study of cytomegalovirus exposure and HLA in healthy donors. PCR employed 60 Vbeta and 13 Jbeta primers. Clones were sequenced by immunoSEQ multiplex PCR, and TCRdb holds only the in-frame ones, with some missing. The sample shows over 150,000 clones, and less than 0.85% sits with its ten largest clones. The sample taken for sequencing was PBMCs. These receptors all stem from a boy aged 10-17 years in good health and CMV-seronegative.

The V and J genes are TRBV6-5 and TRBJ1-2, with 7 positions matching TRBD1. Germline loops: CDR1 MNHEY, CDR2 SVGAGI. The CDR3 loop spans 14 amino acids. The ends lost 5 bases at V and 1 base at J; junction bases unmatched: 4. CDR3 nucleotides: TGTGCCAGCAGTCAGACAGGGTATAACTATGGCTACACCTTC. It encodes CASSQTGYNYGYTF.

This chain connects TRBV18 to TRBJ1-5; 8 positions agree with TRBD1. J was trimmed by 8 bases and V by 8 bases; bases with no gene match: 8. Germline V gene data show CDR1 as KGHSH and CDR2 as LQKENI. The CDR3 is 13 amino acids. The CDR3 DNA is TGTGCCAGCACCCGGACAGGGAACGAGCCCCAGCATTTT. Encoded protein: CASTRTGNEPQHF.

The V gene is TRBV5-4, the J gene TRBJ1-2, with 9 bases lining up with TRBD1. Unmatched junction bases numbered 2, after V lost 0 bases and J lost 8 bases. The CDR3 spans 13 residues. CDR1 and CDR2 (germline): SGHNT, YYREEE (reference sequence). The CDR3 loop reads CASSLDRGQGYTF. CDR3 sequence (DNA): TGTGCCAGCAGCTTGGACAGGGGGCAAGGCTACACCTTC.

This sequence joins TRBV29-1 and TRBJ1-2; D gene unclear. This CDR3 is built from 10 residues. V lost 2 bases and J lost 8, with 6 bases in between. The germline V gene encodes CDR1 SQVTM and CDR2 ANQGSEA. In DNA, the CDR3 is TGCAGCGTTGAACTCGGGGGCTACACCTTC. This gives the protein CSVELGGYTF.

About this clone: Other nucleotide sequences in the sample specify the same CDR3. In nucleotides, the CDR3 is TGTGCCAGCAGCCTCGGAGGTGTAGGAGAAAAACTGTTTTTT. This sequence encodes CASSLGGVGEKLFF. The chain couples TRBV7-8 to TRBJ1-4, with no clear D. From germline, CDR1 is SGHVS and CDR2 FQNEAQ. The CDR3 consists of 14 residues. Between the trimmed V and J ends, which lost 5 bases and 8 bases, there was a span of 15 bases.

The J gene is TRBJ1-6, the V gene TRBV27; D perhaps matches TRBD1 (6 bases). This CDR3 comprises 12 residues. Germline V lookup: CDR1 MNHEY, CDR2 SMNVEV (reference sequence). The V end was cut by 6 bases, the J end by 9 bases, with 9 bases between. CDR3 amino acids: CASRLQGSPLHF. In DNA, the CDR3 is TGTGCCAGCAGGCTACAGGGTTCACCCCTCCACTTT.

V gene TRBV4-1 combines with J gene TRBJ2-1, with 10 bases fitting TRBD2. The trim removed 1 base at V and 2 bases at J, leaving 2 bases unmatched. Per the germline V gene, CDR1 is MGHRA and CDR2 is YSYEKL. This CDR3 region has 16 residues. The CDR3 DNA follows: TGCGCCAGCAGCCAAGCGAGCGGGGGGGCCTACAATGAGCAGTTCTTC. It yields the protein CASSQASGGAYNEQFF.

The chain has TRBV5-8 and TRBJ1-5; no clear D gene. V was cut by 0 bases and J by 4 bases, with 11 bases left in between. Germline CDR1 reads SGHTS; CDR2 reads YDEGEE. CDR3 length: 15 residues. The CDR3 protein is CASSLGTALNQPQHF. The CDR3 coding sequence is TGTGCCAGCAGCTTGGGTACAGCCCTAAATCAGCCCCAGCATTTT. The whole variable domain, remainder taken from reference TRBV5-8 and TRBJ1-5, is EAGVTQSPTHLIKTRGQQATLRCSPISGHTSVYWYQQALGLGLQFLLWYDEGEERNRGNFPPRFSGRQFPNYSSELNVNALELEDSALYLCASSLGTALNQPQHFGDGTRLSIL.

This chain connects TRBV11-2 to TRBJ2-7, with TRBD1 identical over 9 bases. This CDR3 contains 17 residues. V shed 1 base and J 5 bases; nucleotides not matched to a gene: 12. Germline V lookup: CDR1 SGHAT, CDR2 FQNNGV. The DNA of the CDR3 is TGTGCCAGCAGCTTAGGGTCTCTAGGGGGACAGGGCAACGAGCAGTACTTC. Amino acid sequence: CASSLGSLGGQGNEQYF.

V usage is TRBV19 and J usage is TRBJ2-3, with TRBD1 matching over 7 bases. The CDR3 length is 15 residues. Trimming removed 4 bases from V and 2 bases from J; junction bases left unmatched: 6. CDR1 and CDR2 from the germline V gene are LNHDA and SQIVND (reference sequence). The chain's CDR3 is CASSTGTAHTDTQYF. The CDR3 DNA is TGTGCCAGTAGTACCGGGACAGCCCACACAGATACGCAGTATTTT.

The V and J genes are TRBV2 and TRBJ2-1; 9 bases match TRBD2. Germline trimming cut 8 bases from V and 12 bases from J; bases unmatched to any gene: 11. Germline V lookup: CDR1 SNHLY, CDR2 FYNNEI. This CDR3 has 13 amino acids. CDR3 DNA: TGTGCCAGCGCGTGGCCAGCGGGGGGTGTGCAGTTCTTC. It is translated as CASAWPAGGVQFF.

For the CDR3, the DNA is TGCGCCAGCAGCCAGGAGGGGACTAGCGGGGCCCGCACAGATACGCAGTATTTT. Its translation is CASSQEGTSGARTDTQYF. The chain joins TRBV4-1 to TRBJ2-3; 13 nucleotides agree with TRBD2. After removal of 3 bases from V and 1 base from J, the junction contained 7 bases not matched to a gene. From germline, CDR1 is MGHRA and CDR2 YSYEKL. This CDR3 contains 18 residues.

J is TRBJ1-1 and V is TRBV28; the D is unclear. The CDR3 runs to 13 residues. CDR1 MDHEN and CDR2 SYDVKM come from the germline V gene. The V and J ends lost 6 bases and 3 bases respectively, with 11 bases between them. This CDR3 reads CASSPRYYTEAFF. Here the CDR3 DNA reads TGTGCCAGCAGCCCCAGATATTACACTGAAGCTTTCTTT. Supplemented by reference TRBV28 and TRBJ1-1, the full variable domain reads DVKVTQSSRYLVKRTGEKVFLECVQDMDHENMFWYRQDPGLGLRLIYFSYDVKMKEKGDIPEGYSVSREKKERFSLILESASTNQTSMYLCASSPRYYTEAFFGQGTRLTVV.

This chain links TRBV5-1 with TRBJ2-1; D perhaps matches TRBD1 (6 bases). CDR1 and CDR2 (germline): SGHRS, YFSETQ. Trimming shortened V by 0 bases and J by 6 bases, and 16 bases separated the two germline ends. This CDR3 is 16 amino acids long. Written as DNA, the CDR3 is TGCGCCAGCAGCTTGGCCCCACAGGGAATGGTCAATGAGCAGTTCTTC. It specifies CASSLAPQGMVNEQFF.

The chain recombines TRBV4-1 with TRBJ2-7, with 13 bases aligning to TRBD2. V was pared by 2 bases and J by 3 bases, with 7 bases of the junction left unmatched. The CDR3 runs 17 residues. CDR1 and CDR2 from the germline V gene are MGHRA and YSYEKL. CDR3 nucleotides: TGCGCCAGCAGCCAAAGACCAACTAGCGGGGGGGGCTACGAGCAGTACTTC. Amino acid sequence: CASSQRPTSGGGYEQYF.

V and J are TRBV5-6 and TRBJ1-1; TRBD1 might be the D (6 bases). The CDR3 runs 14 residues. Germline CDR1 SGHDT, CDR2 YYEEEE. With 2 bases removed from V and 1 base from J, the gap between germline ends came to 9 bases. CDR3 loop: CASSLGQSNTEAFF. The CDR3 DNA reads TGTGCCAGCAGCTTAGGACAGTCGAACACTGAAGCTTTCTTT.

The J gene is TRBJ2-5, the V gene TRBV27; tentative D call: TRBD2 (6 bases). Trimming pared 5 bases from V and 7 bases from J, leaving 17 bases between. This CDR3 is 14 amino acids long. Looked up from germline, CDR1 is MNHEY and CDR2 is SMNVEV (reference sequence). The CDR3, as DNA: TGTGCCAGCAGTCCCGCGGGGCCTGGGGGGACCCAGTACTTC. Protein sequence: CASSPAGPGGTQYF.

The chain couples TRBV30 to TRBJ1-4, with D tentatively TRBD1 (5 bases). V was shortened by 4 bases and J by 5 bases, with 11 bases between the two germline ends. This CDR3 is 13 amino acids long. CDR1 and CDR2 from the germline V gene are GTSNPN and SVGIG (reference sequence). CDR3: CAWIRQGNEKLFF. CDR3 coding DNA: TGTGCCTGGATCAGGCAGGGAAATGAAAAACTGTTTTTT. Full variable domain (rest looked up from reference TRBV30 and TRBJ1-4): SQTIHQWPATLVQPVGSPLSLECTVEGTSNPNLYWYRQAAGRGLQLLFYSVGIGQISSEVPQNLSASRPQDRQFILSSKKLLLSDSGFYLCAWIRQGNEKLFFGSGTQLSVL.

The DNA for the CDR3 is TGCGCCAGCAGCCAATCCCAAGTTAAGCACGAGCAGTACTTC. It yields the protein CASSQSQVKHEQYF. The chain couples TRBV4-1 to TRBJ2-7; D not certain. This CDR3 has 14 residues. Germline-derived CDR1 and CDR2 are MGHRA and YSYEKL. The germline V and J ends were trimmed by 2 bases and 5 bases, with 13 bases remaining between them.

V is TRBV18 and J is TRBJ1-1; TRBD1 is a possible D gene (5 bases). Trimming shortened V by 3 bases and J by 0 bases, and 11 bases separated the two germline ends. The CDR3 extends over 15 amino acids. Germline CDR1 reads KGHSH; CDR2 reads LQKENI. CDR3 sequence reads: CASSPAEGLNTEAFF. The CDR3, as DNA: TGTGCCAGCTCACCCGCGGAGGGGCTGAACACTGAAGCTTTCTTT.

The DNA for the CDR3 is TGTGCCAGTAGTTTCGGGGGGGGGACCGGGGAGCTGTTTTTT. Its translation: CASSFGGGTGELFF. The rearrangement uses TRBV19 and TRBJ2-2; 8 nucleotides align to TRBD2. Germline-derived CDR1 and CDR2 are LNHDA and SQIVND (reference sequence). CDR3 length: 14 amino acids. After removal of 5 bases from V and 5 bases from J, the junction contained 4 bases not matched to a gene.

The chain recombines TRBV6-5 with TRBJ2-2; 7 nucleotides agree with TRBD1. Germline CDR1 MNHEY, CDR2 SVGAGI. Trimming removed 6 bases from V and 1 base from J; junction bases left unmatched: 8. This CDR3 region has 16 residues. The CDR3 loop is CASRYRDSWNTGELFF. CDR3 DNA: TGTGCCAGCAGGTACCGGGACAGTTGGAACACCGGGGAGCTGTTTTTT.

The rearrangement joins TRBV7-3 to TRBJ2-3; 10 bases are a match to TRBD2. The length of the CDR3 is 14 residues. With 4 bases clipped from V and 4 bases from J, the junction kept 2 bases outside the gene matches. Germline lookup yields CDR1 SGHTA and CDR2 FQGTGA. In DNA form, the CDR3 reads TGTGCCAGCAGCTCTAGCGGGGGAGCAGATACGCAGTATTTT. This sequence encodes CASSSSGGADTQYF. Combining the CDR3 with reference TRBV7-3 and TRBJ2-3 gives the whole variable domain GAGVSQTPSNKVTEKGKYVELRCDPISGHTALYWYRQSLGQGPEFLIYFQGTGAADDSGLPNDRFFAVRPEGSVSTLKIQRTERGDSAVYLCASSSSGGADTQYFGPGTRLTVL.

J is TRBJ1-2 and V is TRBV7-3; D is perhaps TRBD1 (5 bases). The length of the CDR3 is 13 residues. The V end lost 2 bases, the J end lost 3 bases, and 7 bases lay between the germline ends. Germline CDR1 reads SGHTA; CDR2 reads FQGTGA. The CDR3 loop reads CASSLGADYGYTF. CDR3 coding DNA: TGTGCCAGCAGCTTAGGGGCAGACTATGGCTACACCTTC.

The gene calls are TRBV6-6 and TRBJ1-6, with D maybe TRBD1 (6 bases). There are 16 residues in the CDR3. Trimming left V 5 bases short and J 8 bases short, with 19 bases between. From germline, CDR1 is MNHNY and CDR2 SVGAGI (reference sequence). In DNA form, the CDR3 reads TGTGCCAGCAGTACTAGGACAGTGGCAAATCATTCACCCCTCCACTTT. Translating gives CASSTRTVANHSPLHF.

The chain has TRBV19 and TRBJ1-5, with D hard to call. With 1 base removed from V and 5 bases from J, the gap between germline ends came to 9 bases. CDR1 and CDR2 (germline): LNHDA, SQIVND (reference sequence). The length of the CDR3 is 14 residues. CDR3 in amino acids: CASSIAGEDQPQHF. CDR3 in DNA: TGTGCCAGTAGTATAGCCGGCGAGGATCAGCCCCAGCATTTT.

V usage is TRBV19 and J usage is TRBJ2-7; 10 nucleotides line up with TRBD1. This CDR3 spans 13 amino acids. Germline V gene sequence: CDR1 LNHDA, CDR2 SQIVND (reference sequence). Trimming cost V 8 bases and J 4 bases; bases outside gene matches: 5. CDR3 in DNA: TGTGCCAGTGCAGACAGGGGGCGGTACGAGCAGTACTTC. This sequence encodes CASADRGRYEQYF.